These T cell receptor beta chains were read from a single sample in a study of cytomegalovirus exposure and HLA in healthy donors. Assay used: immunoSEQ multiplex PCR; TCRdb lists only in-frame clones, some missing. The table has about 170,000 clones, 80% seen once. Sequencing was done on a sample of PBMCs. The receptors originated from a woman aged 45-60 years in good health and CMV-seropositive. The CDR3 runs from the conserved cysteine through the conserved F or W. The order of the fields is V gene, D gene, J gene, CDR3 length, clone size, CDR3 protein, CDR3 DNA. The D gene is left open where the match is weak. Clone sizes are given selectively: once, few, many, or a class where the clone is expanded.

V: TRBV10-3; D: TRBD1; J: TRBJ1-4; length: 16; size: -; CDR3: CAISESSGTGGEKLFF; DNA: TGTGCCATCAGTGAGTCGTCCGGGACAGGGGGTGAAAAACTGTTTTTT
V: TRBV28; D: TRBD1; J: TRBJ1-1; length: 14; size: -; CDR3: CASRHDRANTEAFF; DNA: TGTGCCAGCAGACACGACAGGGCGAACACTGAAGCTTTCTTT
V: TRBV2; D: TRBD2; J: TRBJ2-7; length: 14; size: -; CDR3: CASSAPLAGDEQYF; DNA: TGTGCCAGCAGCGCGCCTCTAGCGGGGGACGAGCAGTACTTC
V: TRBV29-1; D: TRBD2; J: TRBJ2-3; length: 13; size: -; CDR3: CSVDGEGTDTQYF; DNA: TGCAGCGTTGATGGGGAGGGGACAGATACGCAGTATTTT
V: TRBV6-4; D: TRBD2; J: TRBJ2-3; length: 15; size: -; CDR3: CASSALSGRSDTQYF; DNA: TGTGCCAGCAGTGCCCTTAGCGGGAGGTCCGATACGCAGTATTTT
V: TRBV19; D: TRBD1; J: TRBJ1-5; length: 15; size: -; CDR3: CASNPSGTANQPQHF; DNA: TGTGCCAGTAACCCTTCCGGGACAGCGAATCAGCCCCAGCATTTT
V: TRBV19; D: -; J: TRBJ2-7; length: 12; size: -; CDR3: CASSINSYEQYF; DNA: TGTGCCAGTAGTATTAACAGCTACGAGCAGTACTTC
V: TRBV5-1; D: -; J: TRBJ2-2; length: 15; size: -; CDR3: CASSDRSLGTGELFF; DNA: TGCGCCAGCAGCGACAGGAGCTTAGGCACCGGGGAGCTGTTTTTT
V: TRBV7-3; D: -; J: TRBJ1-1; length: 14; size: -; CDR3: CASSLEGWDTEAFF; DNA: TGTGCCAGCAGCTTAGAGGGTTGGGACACTGAAGCTTTCTTT
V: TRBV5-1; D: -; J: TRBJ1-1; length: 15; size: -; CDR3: CASSLGQGPNTEAFF; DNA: TGCGCCAGCAGCCTCGGGCAGGGCCCGAACACTGAAGCTTTCTTT
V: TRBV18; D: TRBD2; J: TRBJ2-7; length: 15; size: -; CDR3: CASSPQGLAAYEQYF; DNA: TGTGCCAGCTCACCACAGGGACTAGCGGCCTACGAGCAGTACTTC
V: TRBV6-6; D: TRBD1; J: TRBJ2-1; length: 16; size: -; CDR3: CASSSRAGGERGEQFF; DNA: TGTGCCAGCAGCTCCCGGGCAGGGGGCGAAAGGGGTGAGCAGTTCTTC
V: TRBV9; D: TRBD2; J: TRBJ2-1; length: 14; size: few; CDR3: CASSATSTSGEQFF; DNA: TGTGCCAGCAGCGCGACATCGACTAGCGGAGAGCAGTTCTTC
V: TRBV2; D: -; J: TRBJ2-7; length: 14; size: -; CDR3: CASSDYRVVYEQYF; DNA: TGTGCCAGCAGTGACTACAGGGTTGTCTACGAGCAGTACTTC
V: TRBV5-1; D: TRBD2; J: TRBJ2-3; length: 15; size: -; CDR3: CASSSGTRLVDTQYF; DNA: TGCGCCAGCAGCTCCGGGACTAGGTTGGTAGATACGCAGTATTTT
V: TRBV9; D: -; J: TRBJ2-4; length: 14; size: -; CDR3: CASSVGGGTDIQYF; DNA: TGTGCCAGCAGCGTGGGTGGCGGGACGGACATTCAGTACTTC
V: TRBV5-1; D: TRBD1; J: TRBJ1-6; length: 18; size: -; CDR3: CASSLDESQGTLRSPLHF; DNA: TGCGCCAGCAGTTTAGACGAGTCACAGGGGACATTACGGTCACCCCTCCACTTT
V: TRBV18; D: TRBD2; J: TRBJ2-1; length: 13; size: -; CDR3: CASSPRGGNEQFF; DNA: TGTGCCAGCTCACCACGCGGGGGCAATGAGCAGTTCTTC
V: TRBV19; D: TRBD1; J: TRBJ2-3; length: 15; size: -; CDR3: CASSMVTGGTDTQYF; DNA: TGTGCCAGTAGTATGGTCACAGGGGGCACAGATACGCAGTATTTT
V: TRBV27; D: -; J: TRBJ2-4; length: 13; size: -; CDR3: CASKLRVGDIQYF; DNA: TGTGCCAGCAAGTTACGGGTGGGAGACATTCAGTACTTC
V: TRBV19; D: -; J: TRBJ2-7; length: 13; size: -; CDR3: CASRADKSYEQYF; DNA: TGTGCCAGTAGGGCTGACAAGTCCTACGAGCAGTACTTC
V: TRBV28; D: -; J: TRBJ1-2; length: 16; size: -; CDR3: CASSFSSGAANYGYTF; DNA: TGTGCCAGCAGTTTCTCCTCAGGGGCAGCCAACTATGGCTACACCTTC
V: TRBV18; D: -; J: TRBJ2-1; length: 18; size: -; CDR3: CASSLLKGDMGSYNEQFF; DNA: TGTGCCAGCTCGCTGCTTAAAGGGGACATGGGGTCCTACAATGAGCAGTTCTTC
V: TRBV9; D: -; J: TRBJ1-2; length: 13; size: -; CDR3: CASSHGQSYGYTF; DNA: TGTGCCAGCAGCCACGGACAGTCCTATGGCTACACCTTC
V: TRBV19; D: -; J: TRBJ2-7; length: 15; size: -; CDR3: CASSPWTASSYEQYF; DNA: TGTGCCAGTAGTCCTTGGACAGCCAGCTCCTACGAGCAGTACTTC